The 8 T cell receptor beta chains below were found in one sample sequenced in a study of CD8 T cells in ankylosing spondylitis. Study results and limitations: In ankylosing spondylitis blood, a motif of roughly eight highly homologous TCR beta variants appeared characteristic.

These receptors' antigens are unknown. One entry per CDR3 protein results from TCRdb running MiXCR on the 5' RACE reads. The table has hundreds of thousands of distinct CDR3 sequences, roughly 25% seen once; the top ten hold 0.89%. Specimen: blood, either unsorted or a sorted T cell fraction (not recorded which). These receptors came from a male donor with ankylosing spondylitis.

CDR3 protein: CSASRASGADTQYF. As DNA, the CDR3 is TGCAGTGCTAGTAGGGCCAGTGGGGCGGATACGCAGTATTTT. The genes are TRBV20-1 and TRBJ2-3; D might be TRBD1 (5 bases). The CDR3 extends over 14 amino acids. The V end lost 3 bases, the J end lost 6 bases, and 16 bases lay between the germline ends. The V gene's germline CDR1 is DFQATT and CDR2 SNEGSKA (reference sequence).

This clonotype was detected only a few times. The chain employs TRBV20-1 and TRBJ2-2; D is uncertain. This CDR3 has 14 amino acids. CDR1 and CDR2 (germline): DFQATT, SNEGSKA (reference sequence). V was shortened by 2 bases and J by 5 bases, with 12 bases between the two germline ends. The CDR3 sequence is CSARHPLWTGELFF. In DNA form, the CDR3 reads TGCAGTGCTAGACATCCCCTGTGGACCGGGGAGCTGTTTTTT.

In this sample, this clonotype turned up a few times. The chain recombines TRBV5-1 with TRBJ2-1; 7 bases map to TRBD1. Germline lookup yields CDR1 SGHRS and CDR2 YFSETQ. This CDR3 is built from 14 residues. The V and J ends lost 4 bases and 3 bases, in that order; junction bases with no gene match: 4. Here the CDR3 DNA reads TGCGCCAGCAGCACTGGACAGGTCTACAATGAGCAGTTCTTC. Protein sequence: CASSTGQVYNEQFF.

J is TRBJ2-1 and V is TRBV4-1, with TRBD2 as a possible D gene (6 bases). CDR3 length equals 17 residues. Germline CDR1 and CDR2: MGHRA and YSYEKL. Trimming took off 4 bases at V and 4 bases at J, with 20 bases between the two ends. The CDR3 sequence is CASSPSSVWRGYNEQFF. In DNA form, the CDR3 reads TGCGCCAGCAGCCCCTCCTCGGTATGGCGGGGTTACAATGAGCAGTTCTTC.

This clonotype was seen many times. This rearrangement joins TRBV12-3 or TRBV12-4 to TRBJ1-3, with D unclear. Trimming removed 5 bases from V and 0 bases from J, with 2 bases in between. The CDR3 spans 12 residues. The CDR3 loop is CASSASGNTIYF. The CDR3 DNA follows: TGTGCCAGCAGTGCCTCTGGAAACACCATATATTTT.

The chain couples TRBV5-1 to TRBJ1-1; perhaps TRBD1 as D (5 bases). Germline loops: CDR1 SGHRS, CDR2 YFSETQ. The CDR3 has 15 amino acids. V lost 0 bases to trimming and J lost 3 bases, with 12 bases between them. The CDR3, as DNA: TGCGCCAGCAGCTTGGTGGGGGGTCAGGACACTGAAGCTTTCTTT. Translating gives CASSLVGGQDTEAFF.

The sample holds a few counts of this clonotype. The gene calls are TRBV5-1 and TRBJ2-3; D possibly uses TRBD1 or TRBD2 (5 bases each). There are 12 residues in the CDR3. Germline V CDR1 and CDR2: SGHRS, YFSETQ. Trimming pared 4 bases from V and 7 bases from J, leaving 10 bases between. The CDR3 coding sequence is TGCGCCAGCAGCGGGGGTTGGTATACGCAGTATTTT. This translates into CASSGGWYTQYF.

The chain links TRBV11-2 to TRBJ1-6, with unresolved D. V shed 3 bases and J shed 9 bases, with 6 bases lying between them. The CDR3 contains 12 residues. Per the germline V gene, CDR1 is SGHAT and CDR2 is FQNNGV. The DNA of the CDR3 is TGTGCCAGCAGCTTGGACGGTTCACCCCTCCACTTT. It specifies CASSLDGSPLHF.